This T cell receptor (beta chain) was observed in a study of early T cells in non-severe SARS-CoV-2 infection. There are many counts of this clonotype. The junction had 4 bases not matched to a gene; V was cut back by 2 bases and J by 0 bases. The length of the CDR3 is 18 residues. Looked up from germline, CDR1 is LGHDT and CDR2 is YNNKEL (reference sequence). cDNA molecules, individually, were tagged with unique molecular identifiers. TCRdb analysed the 5' RACE reads with MiXCR anew, one entry per CDR3 protein. The data hold approximately 83,000 distinct CDR3 sequences, with 11% to 15% observed a single time.

This TCR was recovered from an adult who was a healthcare worker with PCR-confirmed SARS-CoV-2 infection or an uninfected control (not recorded which). V is TRBV3-1 and J is TRBJ2-3; 14 bases are a match to TRBD2. The sample was whole blood. The DNA of the CDR3 is TGTGCCAGCAGCCAACGACTAGCGGGGGGGTCTAGCACAGATACGCAGTATTTT. This translates into CASSQRLAGGSSTDTQYF.